This T cell receptor (beta chain) was identified during a study of response to subunit inactivated influenza vaccine. The study's findings and limits: Authors suggested that a seasonal influenza vaccination recruits few new T cells each time.

Germline CDR1 is DFQATT and CDR2 is SNEGSKA (reference sequence). The junction had 5 bases not matched to a gene; V was cut back by 6 bases and J by 2 bases. CDR3 length equals 14 residues. Notes on this clonotype: The antigen is undetermined.

One entry per CDR3 protein results from TCRdb running MiXCR on the RT-PCR reads. The sample holds 550,000 to 800,000 distinct CDR3 sequences; about 15% are singletons and the top ten take 11%. This chain links TRBV20-1 with TRBJ2-7; 12 bases fit TRBD2. The sequence derives from a man over 45 who received an inactivated influenza vaccine. Sequencing used PBMCs from blood, obtained less than 13 days after vaccination. In nucleotides, the CDR3 is TGCAGTGCCAGGACTAGCGGGACTACCTACGAGCAGTACTTC. Encoded protein: CSARTSGTTYEQYF.